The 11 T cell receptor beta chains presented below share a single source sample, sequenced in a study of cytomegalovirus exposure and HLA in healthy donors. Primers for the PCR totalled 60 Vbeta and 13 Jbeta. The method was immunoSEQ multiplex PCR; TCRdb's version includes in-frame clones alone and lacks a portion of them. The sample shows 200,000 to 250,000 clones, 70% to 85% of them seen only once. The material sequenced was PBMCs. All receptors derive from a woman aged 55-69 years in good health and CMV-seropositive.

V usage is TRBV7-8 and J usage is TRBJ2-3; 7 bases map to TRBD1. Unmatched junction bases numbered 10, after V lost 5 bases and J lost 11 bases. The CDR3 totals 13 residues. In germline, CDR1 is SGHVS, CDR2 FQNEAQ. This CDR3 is CASSQGVRQGQYF. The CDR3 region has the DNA TGTGCCAGCAGCCAAGGGGTGAGACAGGGGCAGTATTTT.

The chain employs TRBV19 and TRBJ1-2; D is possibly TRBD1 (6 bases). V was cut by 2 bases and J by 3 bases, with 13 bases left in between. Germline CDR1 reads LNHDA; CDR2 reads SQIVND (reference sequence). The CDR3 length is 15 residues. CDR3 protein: CASSISGQRYYGYTF. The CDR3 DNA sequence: TGTGCCAGTAGTATATCCGGACAGCGGTACTATGGCTACACCTTC.

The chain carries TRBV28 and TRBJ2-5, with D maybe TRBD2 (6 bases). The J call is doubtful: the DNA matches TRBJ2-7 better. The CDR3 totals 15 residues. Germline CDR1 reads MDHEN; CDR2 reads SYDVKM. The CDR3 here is CASRTGGASPYEQYF. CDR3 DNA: TGTGCCAGCAGGACGGGCGGGGCAAGCCCGTACGAGCAGTACTTC.

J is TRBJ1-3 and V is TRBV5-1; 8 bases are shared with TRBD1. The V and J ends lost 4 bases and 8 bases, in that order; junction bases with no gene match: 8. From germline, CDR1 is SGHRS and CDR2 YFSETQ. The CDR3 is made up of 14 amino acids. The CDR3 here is CASSPQGARDTIYF. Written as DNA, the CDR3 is TGCGCCAGCAGCCCGCAGGGGGCGAGGGACACCATATATTTT.

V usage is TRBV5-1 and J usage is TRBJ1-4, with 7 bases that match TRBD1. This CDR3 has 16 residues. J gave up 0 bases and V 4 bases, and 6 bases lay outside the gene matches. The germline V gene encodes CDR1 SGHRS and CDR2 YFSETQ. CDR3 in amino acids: CASSPGQVATNEKLFF. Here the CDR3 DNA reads TGCGCCAGCAGCCCTGGACAGGTTGCAACTAATGAAAAACTGTTTTTT.

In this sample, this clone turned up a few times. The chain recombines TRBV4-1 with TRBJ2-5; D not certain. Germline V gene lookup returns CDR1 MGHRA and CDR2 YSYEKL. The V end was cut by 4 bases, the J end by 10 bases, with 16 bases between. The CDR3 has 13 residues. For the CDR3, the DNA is TGCGCCAGCAGCCCCTCAGAGACCCCGGGCCAGTACTTC. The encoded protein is CASSPSETPGQYF.

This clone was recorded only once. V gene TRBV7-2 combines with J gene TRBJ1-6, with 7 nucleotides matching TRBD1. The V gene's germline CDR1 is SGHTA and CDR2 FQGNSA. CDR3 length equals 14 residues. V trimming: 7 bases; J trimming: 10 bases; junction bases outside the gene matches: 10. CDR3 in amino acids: CASTQGGFESPLHF. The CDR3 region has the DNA TGTGCCAGCACTCAGGGGGGATTCGAATCACCCCTCCACTTT.

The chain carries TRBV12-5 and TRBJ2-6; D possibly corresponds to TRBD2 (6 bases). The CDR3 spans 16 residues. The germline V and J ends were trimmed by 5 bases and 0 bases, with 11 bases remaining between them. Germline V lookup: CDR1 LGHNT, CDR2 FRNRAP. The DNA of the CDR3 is TGTGCTAGTGGTGTGACCGGGAGCTCTGGGGCCAACGTCCTGACTTTC. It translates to CASGVTGSSGANVLTF.

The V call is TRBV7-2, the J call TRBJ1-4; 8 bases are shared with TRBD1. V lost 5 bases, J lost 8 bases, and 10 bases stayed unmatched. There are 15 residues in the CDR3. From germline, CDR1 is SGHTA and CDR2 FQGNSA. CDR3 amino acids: CASSGQGTKGEKLFF. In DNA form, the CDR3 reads TGTGCCAGCAGCGGACAGGGAACCAAGGGGGAAAAACTGTTTTTT. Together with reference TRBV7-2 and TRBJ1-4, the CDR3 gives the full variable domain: GAGVSQSPSNKVTEKGKDVELRCDPISGHTALYWYRQSLGQGLEFLIYFQGNSAPDKSGLPSDRFSAERTGGSVSTLTIQRTQQEDSAVYLCASSGQGTKGEKLFFGSGTQLSVL.

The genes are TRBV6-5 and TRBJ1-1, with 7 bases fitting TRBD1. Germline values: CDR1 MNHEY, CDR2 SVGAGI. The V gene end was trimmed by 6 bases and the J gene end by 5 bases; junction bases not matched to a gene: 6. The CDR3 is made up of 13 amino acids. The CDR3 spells CASSAQQGTEAFF. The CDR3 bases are TGTGCCAGCAGCGCCCAACAGGGGACTGAAGCTTTCTTT.

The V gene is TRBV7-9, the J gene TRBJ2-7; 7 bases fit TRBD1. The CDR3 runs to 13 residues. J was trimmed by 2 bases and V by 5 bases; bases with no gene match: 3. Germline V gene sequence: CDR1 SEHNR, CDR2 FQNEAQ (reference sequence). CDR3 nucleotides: TGTGCCAGCAGCCCGGGACAGCCCTACGAGCAGTACTTC. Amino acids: CASSPGQPYEQYF.